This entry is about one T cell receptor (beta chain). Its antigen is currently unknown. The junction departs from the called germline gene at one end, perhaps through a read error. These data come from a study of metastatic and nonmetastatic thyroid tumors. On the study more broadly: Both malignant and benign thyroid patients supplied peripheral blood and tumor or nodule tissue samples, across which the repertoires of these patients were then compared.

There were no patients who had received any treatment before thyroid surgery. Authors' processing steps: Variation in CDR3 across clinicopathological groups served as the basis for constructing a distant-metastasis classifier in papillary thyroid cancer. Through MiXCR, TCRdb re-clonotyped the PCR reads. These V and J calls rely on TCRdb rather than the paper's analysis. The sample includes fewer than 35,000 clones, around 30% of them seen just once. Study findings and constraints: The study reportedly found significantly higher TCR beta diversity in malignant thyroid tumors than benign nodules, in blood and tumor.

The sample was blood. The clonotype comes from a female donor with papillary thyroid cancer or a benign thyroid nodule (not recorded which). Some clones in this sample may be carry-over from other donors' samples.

The CDR3 protein is CSSSLATGATSNYGYTF. CDR3 coding DNA: TGTTCCAGCAGCTTGGCCACAGGGGCCACATCCAACTATGGCTACACCTTC. This chain joins TRBV5-4 and TRBJ1-2, with 7 bases that match TRBD1. This CDR3 spans 17 amino acids. Germline V lookup: CDR1 SGHNT, CDR2 YYREEE (reference sequence).